Below are 5 T cell receptor beta chains sequenced from a single sample in a study of T cells in Graves' hyperthyroidism and ophthalmopathy. Amplified TCR beta CDR3 regions came from RNA transcripts. RT-PCR in the first round (using the HTBI primer set) targeted the TCR CDR3. TCRdb processed the multiplex PCR reads anew with MiXCR; each CDR3 protein has one entry. Of 500,000 to 600,000 distinct CDR3 sequences detected, just under 20% appear once; the ten largest clones hold 40% to 50%. Sequences were obtained from blood. These receptors were taken from a man aged 40-50 years with Graves' ophthalmopathy.

This clonotype was detected only a few times. This sequence joins TRBV20-1 and TRBJ2-5; 15 bases align to TRBD2. The J segment lost 4 bases and the V segment lost 4 bases, leaving 4 bases of the junction unmatched. This CDR3 contains 15 residues. From germline, CDR1 is DFQATT and CDR2 SNEGSKA (reference sequence). CDR3 in amino acids: CSAIRGLAGGETQYF. The CDR3 region has the DNA TGCAGTGCTATCCGGGGACTAGCGGGAGGAGAGACCCAGTACTTC.

V usage is TRBV12-3 or TRBV12-4 and J usage is TRBJ1-1; no reliable D call. The germline V and J ends were trimmed by 5 bases and 3 bases, with 16 bases remaining between them. The CDR3 is 15 amino acids. This CDR3 is CASSTTLLAYTEAFF. CDR3 DNA: TGTGCCAGCAGTACCACCCTTCTGGCGTACACTGAAGCTTTCTTT.

The chain couples TRBV12-5 to TRBJ1-2; perhaps TRBD1 as D (5 bases). Germline V gene data show CDR1 as LGHNT and CDR2 as FRNRAP. Trimming took off 5 bases at V and 0 bases at J, with 13 bases between the two ends. CDR3 length equals 15 residues. In nucleotides, the CDR3 is TGTGCTAGTGGTCCTCCGCGGACACCTAACTATGGCTACACCTTC. Its translation: CASGPPRTPNYGYTF.

The chain's CDR3 is CASSSKTGAPEAFF. CDR3 in DNA: TGCGCCAGCAGCTCGAAAACAGGGGCCCCTGAAGCTTTCTTT. The chain uses TRBV5-1 and TRBJ1-1, with 7 bases matching TRBD1. Germline values: CDR1 SGHRS, CDR2 YFSETQ. CDR3 size: 14 residues. The V segment lost 3 bases and the J segment 6 bases; nucleotides outside the gene matches: 8.

Only one count was recorded for this clonotype. This chain uses TRBV20-1 with TRBJ2-7; 8 bases fit TRBD2. The junction had 4 bases not matched to a gene; V was cut back by 2 bases and J by 4 bases. The CDR3 length is 13 residues. CDR1 and CDR2 from the germline V gene are DFQATT and SNEGSKA (reference sequence). This CDR3 reads CSARRASGYEQYF. In DNA, the CDR3 is TGCAGTGCTAGAAGGGCTAGCGGGTACGAGCAGTACTTC.